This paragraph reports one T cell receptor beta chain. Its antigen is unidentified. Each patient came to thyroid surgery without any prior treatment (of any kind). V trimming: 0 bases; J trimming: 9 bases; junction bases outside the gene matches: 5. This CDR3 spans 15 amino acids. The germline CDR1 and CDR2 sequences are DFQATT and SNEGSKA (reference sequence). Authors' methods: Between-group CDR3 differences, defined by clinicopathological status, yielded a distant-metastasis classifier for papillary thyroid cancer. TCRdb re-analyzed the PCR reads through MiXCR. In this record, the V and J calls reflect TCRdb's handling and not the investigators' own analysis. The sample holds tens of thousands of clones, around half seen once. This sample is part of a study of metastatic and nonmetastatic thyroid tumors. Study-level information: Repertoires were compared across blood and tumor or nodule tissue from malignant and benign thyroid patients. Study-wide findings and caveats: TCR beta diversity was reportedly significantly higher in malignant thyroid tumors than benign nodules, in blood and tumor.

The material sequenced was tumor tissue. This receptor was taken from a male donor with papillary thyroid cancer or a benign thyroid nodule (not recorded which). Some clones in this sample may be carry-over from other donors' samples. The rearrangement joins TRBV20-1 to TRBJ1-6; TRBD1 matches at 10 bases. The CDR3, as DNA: TGCAGTGCTAGAGATCCCGGGACAGGGGTTTCACCCCTCCACTTT. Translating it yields CSARDPGTGVSPLHF.